Each of the 27 T cell receptor beta chains below was sequenced from the same sample in a study of shared clonotypes between healthy human individuals. Cells designated naive CD8 were CD45RO-negative and were positively selected for CCR7, with terminally differentiated effector memory CD45RA+ cells excluded. Clones were sequenced by immunoSEQ multiplex PCR, and TCRdb holds only the in-frame ones, with some missing. The table includes about 680,000 clones, about 91% detected once. The sequencing input was naive CD8+ T cells sorted from blood. The receptors come from a man aged 25-40 years in good health.

The rearrangement links TRBV5-5 to TRBJ2-7; no clear D. CDR3 size: 11 residues. The V end was cut by 2 bases, the J end by 0 bases, with 0 bases between. The germline V gene encodes CDR1 SGHKS and CDR2 YYEKEE (reference sequence). The CDR3 DNA reads as TGTGCCAGCAGCTTCTCCTACGAGCAGTACTTC. Residues: CASSFSYEQYF. The complete variable domain, with remaining parts taken from reference TRBV5-5 and TRBJ2-7, reads DAGVTQSPTHLIKTRGQQVTLRCSPISGHKSVSWYQQVLGQGPQFIFQYYEKEERGRGNFPDRFSARQFPNYSSELNVNALLLGDSALYLCASSFSYEQYFGPGTRLTVT.

The chain joins TRBV5-8 to TRBJ2-6, with D hard to call. CDR1 is SGHTS and CDR2 is YDEGEE in the germline V gene. Trimming removed 4 bases from V and 2 bases from J, with 10 bases in between. CDR3 length: 15 amino acids. The CDR3 DNA sequence: TGTGCCAGCAGCCTCTGGGCGACTGGGGCCAACGTCCTGACTTTC. It specifies CASSLWATGANVLTF.

The chain combines TRBV7-9 with TRBJ2-1, with 8 bases aligning to TRBD2. From germline, CDR1 is SEHNR and CDR2 FQNEAQ (reference sequence). V dropped 2 bases and J dropped 5; count of bases not matched to a gene: 11. CDR3 length: 17 residues. This CDR3 is CASSLQPVAGYHNEQFF. The CDR3 coding sequence is TGTGCCAGCAGCTTACAACCCGTAGCGGGATACCACAATGAGCAGTTCTTC.

The gene calls are TRBV11-2 and TRBJ2-7; 7 positions agree with TRBD1. The junction had 16 bases not matched to a gene; V was cut back by 3 bases and J by 2 bases. The CDR3 has 18 amino acids. Germline CDR1 is SGHAT and CDR2 is FQNNGV. In DNA form, the CDR3 reads TGTGCCAGCAGCTTTACCATACCTTTACAGGGGTATCCCTACGAGCAGTACTTC. Translated: CASSFTIPLQGYPYEQYF.

The chain links TRBV5-6 to TRBJ1-1, with D uncertain. This CDR3 has 12 residues. Germline V gene sequence: CDR1 SGHDT, CDR2 YYEEEE. The V end lost 2 bases, the J end lost 2 bases, and 4 bases lay between the germline ends. CDR3 protein: CASSFLNTEAFF. CDR3 sequence (DNA): TGTGCCAGCAGCTTCCTCAACACTGAAGCTTTCTTT. The full variable domain, rest sourced from reference TRBV5-6 and TRBJ1-1, is DAGVTQSPTHLIKTRGQQVTLRCSPKSGHDTVSWYQQALGQGPQFIFQYYEEEERQRGNFPDRFSGHQFPNYSSELNVNALLLGDSALYLCASSFLNTEAFFGQGTRLTVV.

With respect to this clone: Different DNA sequences within this sample yield the same CDR3. This chain joins TRBV27 and TRBJ1-5; D is ambiguous. The CDR3 spans 14 residues. Germline V lookup: CDR1 MNHEY, CDR2 SMNVEV (reference sequence). V was cut by 4 bases and J by 1 base, with 8 bases left in between. The CDR3 bases are TGTGCCAGCAGTTCCACCGACAGCAATCAGCCCCAGCATTTT. Protein product: CASSSTDSNQPQHF.

The genes are TRBV6-5 and TRBJ1-1; D call uncertain. CDR1 is MNHEY and CDR2 is SVGAGI in the germline V gene. Trimming shortened V by 2 bases and J by 2 bases, and 6 bases separated the two germline ends. The CDR3 length is 13 residues. CDR3 in DNA: TGTGCCAGCAGTTACGTAAGTAACACTGAAGCTTTCTTT. It codes for CASSYVSNTEAFF.

J is TRBJ2-3 and V is TRBV27; a weak D match, TRBD2 (5 bases). Per the germline V gene, CDR1 is MNHEY and CDR2 is SMNVEV (reference sequence). The CDR3 consists of 15 residues. V dropped 2 bases and J dropped 5 bases, with 14 bases sitting between them. The CDR3 spells CASSLTWLAGDTQYF. The CDR3 region has the DNA TGTGCCAGCAGTTTAACGTGGCTAGCTGGAGATACGCAGTATTTT.

This clone appeared once. This chain links TRBV11-2 with TRBJ2-5; TRBD2 matches 7 bases. V lost 2 bases, J lost 3 bases, and 9 bases stayed unmatched. The CDR3 extends over 16 amino acids. Germline V gene lookup returns CDR1 SGHAT and CDR2 FQNNGV. DNA of the CDR3: TGTGCCAGCAGCTTATTACCGCGTACTAGCGAAGAGACCCAGTACTTC. Amino acid sequence: CASSLLPRTSEETQYF.

The rearrangement uses TRBV27 and TRBJ2-7; D remains ambiguous. V lost 6 bases, J lost 4 bases, and 16 bases lay in between. In germline, CDR1 is MNHEY, CDR2 SMNVEV (reference sequence). CDR3 size: 14 residues. In nucleotides, the CDR3 is TGTGCCAGCAGCTACTCCGCTGGGATTTACGAGCAGTACTTC. Protein: CASSYSAGIYEQYF.

The chain recombines TRBV7-6 with TRBJ2-4; D ambiguous. Germline-derived CDR1 and CDR2 are SGHVS and FNYEAQ. The CDR3 has 14 residues. Trimming left V 4 bases short and J 0 bases short, with 7 bases between. The CDR3 here is CASSSGVAKNIQYF. CDR3 nucleotide sequence: TGTGCCAGCAGCTCTGGAGTAGCCAAAAACATTCAGTACTTC.

The rearrangement links TRBV27 to TRBJ1-5; D call uncertain. Germline-derived CDR1 and CDR2 are MNHEY and SMNVEV (reference sequence). The CDR3 extends over 14 amino acids. Between the trimmed V and J ends, which lost 3 bases and 6 bases, there was a span of 12 bases. The CDR3 nucleotides read TGTGCCAGCAGTTTTGGTGGGGTTCGTCAGCCCCAGCATTTT. Amino acid sequence: CASSFGGVRQPQHF.

The chain couples TRBV30 to TRBJ2-7; TRBD1 or TRBD2 may be the D gene (5 bases each). The CDR3 covers 10 residues. The V end was cut by 3 bases, the J end by 5 bases, with 5 bases between. Germline loops: CDR1 GTSNPN, CDR2 SVGIG (reference sequence). CDR3 nucleotides: TGTGCCTGGAGGGGGGACGAGCAGTACTTC. This sequence encodes CAWRGDEQYF. Based on the CDR3 plus reference TRBV30 and TRBJ2-7, the full variable domain is SQTIHQWPATLVQPVGSPLSLECTVEGTSNPNLYWYRQAAGRGLQLLFYSVGIGQISSEVPQNLSASRPQDRQFILSSKKLLLSDSGFYLCAWRGDEQYFGPGTRLTVT.

The chain joins TRBV28 to TRBJ2-7, with D maybe TRBD1 (5 bases). The length of the CDR3 is 16 residues. Between the trimmed V and J ends, which lost 6 bases and 0 bases, there was a span of 18 bases. Germline V lookup: CDR1 MDHEN, CDR2 SYDVKM. The CDR3 region is CASSKTPDSSSYEQYF. CDR3 bases: TGTGCCAGCAGCAAAACCCCCGACAGTAGCTCCTACGAGCAGTACTTC.

This chain connects TRBV28 to TRBJ1-2, with D possibly matching TRBD1 (6 bases). CDR3 length equals 14 residues. V lost 3 bases to trimming and J lost 4 bases, with 12 bases between them. Germline V CDR1 and CDR2: MDHEN, SYDVKM. CDR3 sequence: CASSFDMGAYGYTF. The CDR3 bases are TGTGCCAGCAGTTTTGATATGGGGGCCTATGGCTACACCTTC.

For this clone: Within the sample, other DNA sequences also encode this same CDR3. The rearrangement links TRBV29-1 to TRBJ2-2; D remains unclear. V lost 7 bases and J lost 0, with 9 bases in between. Looked up from germline, CDR1 is SQVTM and CDR2 is ANQGSEA. CDR3 length: 13 residues. CDR3 in amino acids: CSGAGPNTGELFF. CDR3 in DNA: TGCAGCGGGGCTGGGCCGAACACCGGGGAGCTGTTTTTT.

J is TRBJ2-7 and V is TRBV28, with 11 bases lining up with TRBD2. The ends lost 6 bases at V and 4 bases at J; junction bases unmatched: 8. Germline V gene data show CDR1 as MDHEN and CDR2 as SYDVKM. The CDR3 extends over 15 amino acids. The CDR3 spells CASSLEGLAAYEQYF. For the CDR3, the DNA is TGTGCCAGCAGCTTAGAGGGACTAGCGGCGTACGAGCAGTACTTC.

This chain uses TRBV28 with TRBJ2-7; TRBD1 might be the D (5 bases). Trimming took off 6 bases at V and 6 bases at J, with 9 bases between the two ends. Germline-derived CDR1 and CDR2 are MDHEN and SYDVKM. The CDR3 sequence is 11 residues long. CDR3 sequence (DNA): TGTGCCAGCAGCTATGGGGCCGAGCAGTACTTC. It yields the protein CASSYGAEQYF.

This chain uses TRBV7-9 with TRBJ1-2; D not resolved. The CDR3 extends over 13 amino acids. Deletions cut 5 bases from V and 2 bases from J, with 9 bases between. CDR1 is SEHNR and CDR2 is FQNEAQ in the germline V gene (reference sequence). CDR3 loop: CASSPGRNYGYTF. CDR3 nucleotide sequence: TGTGCCAGCAGCCCCGGACGGAACTATGGCTACACCTTC.

The genes are TRBV5-4 and TRBJ2-2; maybe TRBD1 (6 bases). CDR1 is SGHNT and CDR2 is YYREEE in the germline V gene (reference sequence). Trimming took off 4 bases at V and 7 bases at J, with 20 bases between the two ends. This CDR3 region has 16 residues. The CDR3 is CASSGTSDLNGGELFF. CDR3 coding DNA: TGTGCCAGCAGCGGGACAAGCGACTTAAACGGCGGGGAGCTGTTTTTT.

This chain connects TRBV19 to TRBJ2-1; 7 bases align to TRBD2. The germline V gene has CDR1 LNHDA and CDR2 SQIVND (reference sequence). The CDR3 has 16 residues. V gave up 2 bases and J gave up 6 bases; unmatched junction bases: 10. CDR3 protein: CASSILHSRGVNEQFF. The CDR3 DNA sequence: TGTGCCAGTAGTATACTTCACTCTCGGGGGGTCAATGAGCAGTTCTTC.

This clone has a single count. V is TRBV28 and J is TRBJ1-1; D is unresolved. The germline V and J ends were trimmed by 3 bases and 0 bases, with 17 bases remaining between them. The CDR3 contains 17 residues. The germline CDR1 and CDR2 sequences are MDHEN and SYDVKM. The CDR3 is CASSFRGDKVMNTEAFF. Written as DNA, the CDR3 is TGTGCCAGCAGTTTTAGAGGCGATAAAGTCATGAACACTGAAGCTTTCTTT.

The chain is built from TRBV4-1 and TRBJ2-2, with a possible D match to TRBD1 (6 bases). The V and J ends lost 9 bases and 0 bases respectively, with 14 bases between them. The CDR3 is made up of 15 amino acids. Germline values: CDR1 MGHRA, CDR2 YSYEKL. The CDR3 protein is CASTDSLANTGELFF. The DNA of the CDR3 is TGCGCCAGTACGGACAGCTTAGCGAACACCGGGGAGCTGTTTTTT.

This clone was seen a single time. Different DNA sequences within this sample yield the same CDR3. This chain uses TRBV9 with TRBJ2-7, with 15 bases identical to TRBD2. The CDR3 runs to 14 residues. Germline V CDR1 and CDR2: SGDLS, YYNGEE. Germline trimming cut 2 bases from V and 7 bases from J; bases unmatched to any gene: 1. This chain's CDR3 is CASSVGLAGGEQYF. The DNA for the CDR3 is TGTGCCAGCAGCGTGGGACTAGCGGGAGGTGAGCAGTACTTC.

V and J are TRBV7-2 and TRBJ2-1, with TRBD2 matching 10 bases. The CDR3 loop spans 18 amino acids. In germline, CDR1 is SGHTA, CDR2 FQGNSA. V was pared by 6 bases and J by 4 bases, with 15 bases of the junction left unmatched. The CDR3, as DNA: TGTGCCAGCAGACCGGGACTAGCGCCACCAGCGGGGTACAATGAGCAGTTCTTC. Translation: CASRPGLAPPAGYNEQFF.

J is TRBJ2-2 and V is TRBV28; D unresolved. Germline V gene data show CDR1 as MDHEN and CDR2 as SYDVKM. Between the trimmed V and J ends, which lost 8 bases and 5 bases, there was a span of 6 bases. The CDR3 consists of 11 residues. In DNA form, the CDR3 reads TGTGCCAGCGGACCTACCGGGGAGCTGTTTTTT. It encodes CASGPTGELFF. Drawing the rest from reference TRBV28 and TRBJ2-2, the complete variable domain is DVKVTQSSRYLVKRTGEKVFLECVQDMDHENMFWYRQDPGLGLRLIYFSYDVKMKEKGDIPEGYSVSREKKERFSLILESASTNQTSMYLCASGPTGELFFGEGSRLTVL.

The rearrangement joins TRBV5-4 to TRBJ1-2; D remains unclear. The CDR3 has 14 residues. V lost 5 bases and J 3 bases, leaving 14 bases between the germline ends. CDR1 is SGHNT and CDR2 is YYREEE in the germline V gene (reference sequence). This CDR3 is CASSFGGVYYGYTF. The CDR3 bases are TGTGCCAGCAGTTTTGGAGGCGTTTACTATGGCTACACCTTC.